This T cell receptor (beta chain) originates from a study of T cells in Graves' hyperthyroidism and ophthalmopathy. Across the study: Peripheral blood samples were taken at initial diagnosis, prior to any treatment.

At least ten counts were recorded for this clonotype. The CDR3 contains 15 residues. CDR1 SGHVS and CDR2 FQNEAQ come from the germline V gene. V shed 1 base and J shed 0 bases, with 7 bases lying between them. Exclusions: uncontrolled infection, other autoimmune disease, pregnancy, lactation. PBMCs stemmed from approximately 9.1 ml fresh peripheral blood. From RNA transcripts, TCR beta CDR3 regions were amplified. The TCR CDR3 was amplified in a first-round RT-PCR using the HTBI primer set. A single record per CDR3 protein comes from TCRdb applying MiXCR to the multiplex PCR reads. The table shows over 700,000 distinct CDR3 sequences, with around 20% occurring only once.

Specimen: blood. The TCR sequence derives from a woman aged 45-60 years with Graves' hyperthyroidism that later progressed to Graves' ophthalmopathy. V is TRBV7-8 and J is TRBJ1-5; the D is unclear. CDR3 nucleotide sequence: TGTGCCAGCAGCTTAGACCGATATAGCAATCAGCCCCAGCATTTT. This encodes CASSLDRYSNQPQHF. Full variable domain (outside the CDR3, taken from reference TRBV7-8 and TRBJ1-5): GAGVSQSPRYKVAKRGQDVALRCDPISGHVSLFWYQQALGQGPEFLTYFQNEAQLDKSGLPSDRFFAERPEGSVSTLKIQRTQQEDSAVYLCASSLDRYSNQPQHFGDGTRLSIL.